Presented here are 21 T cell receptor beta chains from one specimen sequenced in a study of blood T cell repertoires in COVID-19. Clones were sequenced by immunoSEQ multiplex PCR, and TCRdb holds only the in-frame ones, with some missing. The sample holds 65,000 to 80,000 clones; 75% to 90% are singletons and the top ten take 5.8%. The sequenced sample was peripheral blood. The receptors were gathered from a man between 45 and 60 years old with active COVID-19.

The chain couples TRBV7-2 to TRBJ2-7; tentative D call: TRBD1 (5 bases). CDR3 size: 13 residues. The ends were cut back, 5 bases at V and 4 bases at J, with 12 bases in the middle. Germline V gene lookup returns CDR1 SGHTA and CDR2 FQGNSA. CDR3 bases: TGTGCCAGCAGCCAGAATCAGGGTTACGAGCAGTACTTC. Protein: CASSQNQGYEQYF.

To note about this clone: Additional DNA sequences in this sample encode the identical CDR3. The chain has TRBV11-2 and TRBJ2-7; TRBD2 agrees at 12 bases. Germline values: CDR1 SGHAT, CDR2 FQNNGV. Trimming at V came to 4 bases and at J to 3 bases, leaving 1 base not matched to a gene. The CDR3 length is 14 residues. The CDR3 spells CASSSGLAGYEQYF. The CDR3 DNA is TGTGCCAGCAGCTCGGGACTAGCGGGCTACGAGCAGTACTTC. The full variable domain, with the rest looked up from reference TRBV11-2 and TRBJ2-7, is EAGVAQSPRYKIIEKRQSVAFWCNPISGHATLYWYQQILGQGPKLLIQFQNNGVVDDSQLPKDRFSAERLKGVDSTLKIQPAKLEDSAVYLCASSSGLAGYEQYFGPGTRLTVT.

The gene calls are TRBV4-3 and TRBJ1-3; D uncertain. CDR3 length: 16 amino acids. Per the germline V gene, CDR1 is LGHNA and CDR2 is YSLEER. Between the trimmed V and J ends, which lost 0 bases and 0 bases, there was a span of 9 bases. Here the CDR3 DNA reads TGCGCCAGCAGCCAAGATAAACGGAGCTCTGGAAACACCATATATTTT. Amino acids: CASSQDKRSSGNTIYF.

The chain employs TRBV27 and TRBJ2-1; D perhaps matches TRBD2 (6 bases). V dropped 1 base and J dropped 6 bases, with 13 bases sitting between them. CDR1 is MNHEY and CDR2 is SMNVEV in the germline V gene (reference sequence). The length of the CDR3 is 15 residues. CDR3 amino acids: CASSLLGGGGNEQFF. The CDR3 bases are TGTGCCAGCAGTTTATTGGGGGGTGGCGGCAATGAGCAGTTCTTC.

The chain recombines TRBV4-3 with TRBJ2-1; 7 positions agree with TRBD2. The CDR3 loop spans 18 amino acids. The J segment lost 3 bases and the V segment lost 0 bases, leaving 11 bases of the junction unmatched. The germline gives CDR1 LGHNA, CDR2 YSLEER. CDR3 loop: CASSQDLLRGGDYNEQFF. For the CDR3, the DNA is TGCGCCAGCAGCCAAGATCTCTTACGCGGGGGAGACTACAATGAGCAGTTCTTC.

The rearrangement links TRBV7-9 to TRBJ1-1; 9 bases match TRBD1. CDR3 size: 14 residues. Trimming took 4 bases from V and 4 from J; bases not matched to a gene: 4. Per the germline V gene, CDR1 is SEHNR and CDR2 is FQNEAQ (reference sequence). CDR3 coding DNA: TGTGCCAGCAGCTCGAGACAGGGGGGCACTGAAGCTTTCTTT. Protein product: CASSSRQGGTEAFF.

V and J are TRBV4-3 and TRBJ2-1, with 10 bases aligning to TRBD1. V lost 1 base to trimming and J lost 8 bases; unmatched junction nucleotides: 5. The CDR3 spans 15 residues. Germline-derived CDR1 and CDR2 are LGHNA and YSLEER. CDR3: CASSQGDRGYDEQFF. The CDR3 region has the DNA TGCGCCAGCAGCCAAGGGGACAGGGGCTATGATGAGCAGTTCTTC.

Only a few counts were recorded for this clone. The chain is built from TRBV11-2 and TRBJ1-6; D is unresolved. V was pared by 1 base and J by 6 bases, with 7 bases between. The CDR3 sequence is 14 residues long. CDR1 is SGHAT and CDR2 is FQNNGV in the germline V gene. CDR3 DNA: TGTGCCAGCAGCTTAGTGGGAGGTAATTCACCCCTCCACTTT. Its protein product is CASSLVGGNSPLHF.

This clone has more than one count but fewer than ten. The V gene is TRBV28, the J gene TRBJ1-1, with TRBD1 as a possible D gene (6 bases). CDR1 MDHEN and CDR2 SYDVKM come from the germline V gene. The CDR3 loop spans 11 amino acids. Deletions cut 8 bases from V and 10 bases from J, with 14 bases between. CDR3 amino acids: CASGPDRIAFF. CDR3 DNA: TGTGCCAGCGGACCTGACAGGATAGCTTTCTTT.

This CDR3 reads CASSQGSGVAGHTQYF. The DNA of the CDR3 is TGTGCCAGCAGCCAAGGTTCTGGCGTAGCGGGACATACGCAGTATTTT. This chain joins TRBV3-1 (or the pseudogene TRBV3-2) and TRBJ2-3, with 8 bases lining up with TRBD2. Per germline, CDR1 LGHDT and CDR2 YNNKEL (reference sequence). Trimming cost V 1 base and J 7 bases; bases outside gene matches: 10. The CDR3 covers 16 residues.

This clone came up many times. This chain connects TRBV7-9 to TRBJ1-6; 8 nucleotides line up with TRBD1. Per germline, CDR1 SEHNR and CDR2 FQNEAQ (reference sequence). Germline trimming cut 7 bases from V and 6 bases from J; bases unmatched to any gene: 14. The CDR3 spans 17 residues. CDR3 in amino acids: CASTEETTGAPNSPLHF. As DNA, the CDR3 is TGTGCCAGCACCGAAGAAACGACAGGGGCTCCTAATTCACCCCTCCACTTT.

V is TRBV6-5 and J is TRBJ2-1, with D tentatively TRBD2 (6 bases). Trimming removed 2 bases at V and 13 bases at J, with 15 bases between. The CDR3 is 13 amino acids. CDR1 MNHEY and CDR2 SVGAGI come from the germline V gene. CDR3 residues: CASSYVGGVGQFF. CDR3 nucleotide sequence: TGTGCCAGCAGTTACGTGGGCGGGGTAGGACAGTTCTTC.

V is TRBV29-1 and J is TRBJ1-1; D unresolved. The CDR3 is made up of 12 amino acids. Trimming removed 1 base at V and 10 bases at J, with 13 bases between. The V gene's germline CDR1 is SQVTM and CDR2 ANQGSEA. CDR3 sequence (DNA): TGCAGCGTTGAAGCGCCCCCTGAGGTAGCTTTCTTT. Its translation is CSVEAPPEVAFF. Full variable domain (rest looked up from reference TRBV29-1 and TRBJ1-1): SAVISQKPSRDICQRGTSLTIQCQVDSQVTMMFWYRQQPGQSLTLIATANQGSEATYESGFVIDKFPISRPNLTFSTLTVSNMSPEDSSIYLCSVEAPPEVAFFGQGTRLTVV.

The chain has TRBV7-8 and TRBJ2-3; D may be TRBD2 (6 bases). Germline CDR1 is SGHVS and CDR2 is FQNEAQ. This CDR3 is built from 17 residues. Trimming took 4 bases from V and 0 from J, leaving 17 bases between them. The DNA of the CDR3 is TGTGCCAGCAGCTCTTTATACGGGGGTCCTAGCACAGATACGCAGTATTTT. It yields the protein CASSSLYGGPSTDTQYF.

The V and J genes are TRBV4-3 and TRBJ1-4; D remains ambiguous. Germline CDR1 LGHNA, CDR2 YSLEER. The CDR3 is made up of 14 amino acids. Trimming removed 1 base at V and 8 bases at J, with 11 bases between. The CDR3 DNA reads TGCGCCAGCAGCCAAGCTTTACGTGGCGAAAAACTGTTTTTT. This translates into CASSQALRGEKLFF.

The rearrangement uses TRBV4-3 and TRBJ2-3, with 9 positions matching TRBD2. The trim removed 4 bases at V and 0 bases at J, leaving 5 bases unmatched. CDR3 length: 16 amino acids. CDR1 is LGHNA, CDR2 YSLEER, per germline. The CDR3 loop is CASSPGGGDSTDTQYF. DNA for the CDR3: TGCGCCAGCAGCCCCGGCGGGGGGGACAGCACAGATACGCAGTATTTT.

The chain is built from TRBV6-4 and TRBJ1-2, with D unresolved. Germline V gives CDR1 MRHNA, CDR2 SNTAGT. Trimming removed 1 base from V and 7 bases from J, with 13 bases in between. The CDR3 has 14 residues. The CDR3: CASSDWRGPGGYTF. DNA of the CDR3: TGTGCCAGCAGTGACTGGAGAGGGCCTGGTGGCTACACCTTC.

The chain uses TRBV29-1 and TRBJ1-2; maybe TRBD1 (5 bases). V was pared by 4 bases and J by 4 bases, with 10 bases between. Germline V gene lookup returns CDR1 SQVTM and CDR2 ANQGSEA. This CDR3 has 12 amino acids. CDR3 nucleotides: TGCAGCGTTGTAGGTCAGGGCTATGGCTACACCTTC. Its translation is CSVVGQGYGYTF.

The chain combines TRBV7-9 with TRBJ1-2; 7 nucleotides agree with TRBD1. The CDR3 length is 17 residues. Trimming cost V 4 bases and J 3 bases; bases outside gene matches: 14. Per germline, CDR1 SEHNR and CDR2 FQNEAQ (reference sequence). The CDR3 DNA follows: TGTGCCAGCAGCTCGCGGGACAGTTTAGGTGACGACTATGGCTACACCTTC. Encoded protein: CASSSRDSLGDDYGYTF.

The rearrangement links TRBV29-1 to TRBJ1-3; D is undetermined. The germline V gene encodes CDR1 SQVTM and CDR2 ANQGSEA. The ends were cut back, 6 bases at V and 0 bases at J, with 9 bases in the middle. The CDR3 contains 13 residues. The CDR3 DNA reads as TGCAGCGTCGGGAATAACTCTGGAAACACCATATATTTT. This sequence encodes CSVGNNSGNTIYF.

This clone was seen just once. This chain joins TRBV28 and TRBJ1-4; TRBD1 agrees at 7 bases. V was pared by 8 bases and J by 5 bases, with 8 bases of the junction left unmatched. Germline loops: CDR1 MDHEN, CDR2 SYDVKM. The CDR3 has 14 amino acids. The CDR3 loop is CASQARTGNEKLFF. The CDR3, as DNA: TGTGCCAGCCAAGCCCGGACAGGAAATGAAAAACTGTTTTTT.